A selection of T cell receptor beta chains follows, all from one sample in a study of early T cells in non-severe SARS-CoV-2 infection. TCRdb passed the 5' RACE reads through MiXCR, listing each CDR3 protein once. The sample gives some 26,000 distinct CDR3 sequences, 4.4% of which show up once; about 10% is in the top ten. Input material: whole blood. The receptors were sampled from an adult who was a healthcare worker with PCR-confirmed SARS-CoV-2 infection or an uninfected control (not recorded which). The CDR3 runs from the conserved cysteine through the conserved F or W. The D gene is left open where the match is weak. For some rows the clone size is stated as once, few or many, or as a class when expanded; others skip it.

TRBV7-8	many	TRBD1	TRBJ2-1	CASSLGLGRGIEQFF	TGTGCCAGCAGCTTAGGACTCGGCAGGGGGATAGAGCAGTTCTTC
TRBV20-1	many	.	TRBJ2-3	CSALRLDETDTQYF	TGCAGTGCGTTAAGACTAGACGAAACAGATACGCAGTATTTT
TRBV6-2/TRBV6-3	many	TRBD1	TRBJ2-7	CASRTTGGGYEQYF	TGTGCCAGCAGAACGACAGGGGGCGGGTACGAGCAGTACTTC
TRBV25-1	many	.	TRBJ2-1	CASSELGAEEWNNEQFF	TGTGCCAGCAGTGAATTAGGAGCGGAGGAGTGGAACAATGAGCAGTTCTTC
TRBV5-1	many	.	TRBJ2-7	CASSWGTVSYEQYF	TGCGCCAGCAGCTGGGGGACGGTTTCCTACGAGCAGTACTTC
TRBV12-3/TRBV12-4	many	.	TRBJ2-3	CASSILDTQYF	TGTGCCAGCAGTATCTTAGATACGCAGTATTTT
TRBV14	many	TRBD1	TRBJ1-1	CASSQPLDRGNTEAFF	TGTGCCAGCAGCCAACCCTTGGACAGGGGGAACACTGAAGCTTTCTTT
TRBV6-1	few	TRBD1	TRBJ2-7	CASSDRGQGIDEQYF	TGTGCCAGCAGTGATCGGGGACAGGGTATCGACGAGCAGTACTTC
TRBV5-1	many	.	TRBJ1-2	CASSMTRANYGYTF	TGCGCCAGCAGCATGACCCGAGCCAACTATGGCTACACCTTC
TRBV6-2/TRBV6-3	many	TRBD1	TRBJ2-2	CASATGTDTGELFF	TGTGCCAGCGCTACCGGGACAGACACCGGGGAGCTGTTTTTT
TRBV11-2	many	.	TRBJ2-1	CASSLSGTQAYNEQFF	TGTGCCAGCAGCTTATCCGGGACTCAGGCATACAATGAGCAGTTCTTC
TRBV29-1	few	TRBD1	TRBJ2-1	CSVSKDRVLSRERRNYNEQFF	TGCAGCGTCTCGAAGGACAGGGTTTTAAGTAGGGAGCGCCGAAACTACAATGAGCAGTTCTTC
TRBV6-6	few	TRBD1	TRBJ2-1	CASSRTGGTYNEQFF	TGTGCCAGCAGCCGGACAGGGGGCACCTACAATGAGCAGTTCTTC
TRBV9	medium-sized	.	TRBJ2-3	CASSAGVSDTQYF	TGTGCCAGCAGCGCCGGAGTTTCAGATACGCAGTATTTT
TRBV7-9	.	.	TRBJ2-1	CASSSRDGFNEQFF	TGTGCCAGCAGCTCGAGGGACGGTTTTAATGAGCAGTTCTTC
TRBV4-3	many	.	TRBJ2-6	CASPNRSSGANVLTF	TGCGCCAGTCCAAACAGGAGCTCTGGGGCCAACGTCCTGACTTTC
TRBV6-2/TRBV6-3	many	.	TRBJ1-1	CASSYKSRTEAFF	TGTGCCAGCAGTTATAAGAGCCGAACTGAAGCTTTCTTT
TRBV7-9	many	.	TRBJ2-3	CASSLVDTQYF	TGTGCCAGCAGCTTAGTAGATACGCAGTATTTT
TRBV20-1	many	.	TRBJ2-5	CSVRGGGEETQYF	TGCAGTGTTAGAGGGGGCGGGGAAGAGACCCAGTACTTC
TRBV19	many	.	TRBJ1-4	CASTRGWGNEKLFF	TGTGCCAGTACACGGGGCTGGGGTAATGAAAAACTGTTTTTT
TRBV18	many	.	TRBJ2-1	CASSPPAGGNEQFF	TGTGCCAGCTCACCACCGGCCGGGGGAAATGAGCAGTTCTTC
TRBV19	many	.	TRBJ2-2	CASSIGQTPGELFF	TGTGCCAGTAGTATCGGACAGACGCCCGGGGAGCTGTTTTTT
TRBV20-1	many	.	TRBJ1-4	CSASMFNEKLFF	TGCAGTGCTAGCATGTTTAATGAAAAACTGTTTTTT
TRBV7-2	many	.	TRBJ2-5	CASSLGQQETQYF	TGTGCCAGCAGCTTAGGGCAGCAAGAGACCCAGTACTTC
TRBV28	many	.	TRBJ1-1	CASTGGLDTEAFF	TGTGCCAGCACCGGTGGGTTGGACACTGAAGCTTTCTTT
TRBV20-1	many	.	TRBJ2-7	CSASGNSYEQYF	TGCAGTGCTAGCGGGAACTCCTACGAGCAGTACTTC
TRBV6-6	many	.	TRBJ2-4	CASSYGGAQAKNIQYF	TGTGCCAGCAGTTACGGGGGGGCGCAAGCCAAAAACATTCAGTACTTC
TRBV5-1	many	.	TRBJ2-1	CASSLAPVRTGRSSYNEQFF	TGCGCCAGCAGCTTGGCTCCGGTTAGGACGGGACGAAGCTCCTACAATGAGCAGTTCTTC
TRBV6-4	many	.	TRBJ2-1	CASSDSTVAEQFF	TGTGCCAGCAGTGACTCGACCGTAGCTGAGCAGTTCTTC
TRBV20-1	medium-sized	.	TRBJ2-7	CSARDPGPSSSYEQYF	TGCAGTGCTAGAGACCCGGGACCCAGTTCCTCCTACGAGCAGTACTTC
TRBV4-2	medium-sized	.	TRBJ1-5	CASSQLQGNNQPQHF	TGTGCCAGCAGCCAATTACAAGGGAACAATCAGCCCCAGCATTTT
TRBV7-9	many	TRBD1	TRBJ2-7	CASSLGGRTGARGEQYF	TGTGCCAGCAGCTTAGGGGGGCGGACAGGGGCCCGTGGGGAGCAGTACTTC
TRBV7-2	many	.	TRBJ2-2	CASSSSTGELFF	TGTGCCAGCAGCTCATCCACCGGGGAGCTGTTTTTT
TRBV6-5	few	TRBD2	TRBJ2-3	CASRRAGADTQYF	TGTGCCAGCAGGCGAGCGGGAGCAGATACGCAGTATTTT
TRBV20-1	many	.	TRBJ1-2	CSAELGSYGYTF	TGCAGTGCGGAGTTGGGGTCCTATGGCTACACCTTC
TRBV7-2	many	.	TRBJ2-3	CASSPPPGSPDTQYF	TGTGCCAGCAGCCCCCCGCCGGGCAGCCCAGATACGCAGTATTTT
TRBV29-1	many	.	TRBJ1-2	CSVEGQGNGYTF	TGCAGCGTTGAAGGTCAGGGGAATGGCTACACCTTC
TRBV9	many	.	TRBJ2-2	CASSVAARDTGELFF	TGTGCCAGCAGCGTAGCTGCGAGGGACACCGGGGAGCTGTTTTTT
TRBV3-1	many	.	TRBJ2-3	CASSQDPGADTQYF	TGTGCCAGCAGCCAAGATCCCGGAGCAGATACGCAGTATTTT
TRBV14	many	.	TRBJ2-1	CASSKQGNEQFF	TGTGCCAGCAGCAAACAGGGTAATGAGCAGTTCTTC
TRBV11-3	.	.	TRBJ2-2	CASSFEGAGELFF	TGTGCCAGCAGCTTCGAAGGGGCCGGGGAGCTGTTTTTT
TRBV18	.	.	TRBJ2-5	CASSTPGLTQYF	TGTGCCAGCTCGACTCCGGGTTTGACCCAGTACTTC
TRBV7-6	medium-sized	TRBD1	TRBJ2-7	CASSLDQGVTYEQYF	TGTGCCAGCAGCTTAGATCAGGGGGTAACCTACGAGCAGTACTTC
TRBV24-1	few	.	TRBJ2-1	CATSAPVANRDSYNEQFF	TGTGCCACCAGTGCCCCAGTCGCCAACAGAGACTCCTACAATGAGCAGTTCTTC
TRBV11-3	many	TRBD2	TRBJ2-1	CASSLPWTSGMNEQFF	TGTGCCAGCAGCTTACCATGGACTAGCGGGATGAATGAGCAGTTCTTC
TRBV18	many	.	TRBJ1-1	CASSLGTSREAFF	TGTGCCAGCTCACTGGGGACTTCGAGGGAAGCTTTCTTT
TRBV7-2	.	.	TRBJ2-1	CASSPGTPSYNEQFF	TGTGCCAGCAGCCCCGGGACTCCCTCCTACAATGAGCAGTTCTTC